In its sample, the clone carrying this T cell receptor (beta chain) was seen many times. The antigen remains unidentified. This sample is part of a study of spatial heterogeneity in lung cancer. Study in general: A consistent excess of beta-chain over alpha-chain sequences was detected. Averaged across combinations, each unique TCR and UMI pairing appeared more than ten times in raw reads, which were uncorrected. Points from the study as a whole: Blood contained ubiquitous expanded tumor TCRs more at resection than at follow-up.

Germline CDR1 and CDR2: LNHNV and YYDKDF (reference sequence). With V trimmed by 5 bases and J by 5 bases, 3 bases remained unmatched. This CDR3 has 14 residues. Time point meaning: sample taken at primary tumor resection. No cell sorting; template was whole RNA from tumor, lung tissue or PBMC. A distinct unique molecular identifier was carried by each TCR cDNA molecule. TCRdb analysed the 5' RACE reads with MiXCR anew, one entry per CDR3 protein. The top ten clones hold approximately 10% of a sample with around 40,000 distinct CDR3 sequences, roughly 5.2% of them seen once. This chain joins TRBV15 and TRBJ2-3, with TRBD1 matching over 11 bases. This receptor was obtained from a male donor with early-stage non-small cell lung cancer. Specimen: PBMCs, collected at surgery. The CDR3 DNA follows: TGTGCCACCAGCGTGGACAGGGGGCGAGATACGCAGTATTTT. It codes for CATSVDRGRDTQYF.